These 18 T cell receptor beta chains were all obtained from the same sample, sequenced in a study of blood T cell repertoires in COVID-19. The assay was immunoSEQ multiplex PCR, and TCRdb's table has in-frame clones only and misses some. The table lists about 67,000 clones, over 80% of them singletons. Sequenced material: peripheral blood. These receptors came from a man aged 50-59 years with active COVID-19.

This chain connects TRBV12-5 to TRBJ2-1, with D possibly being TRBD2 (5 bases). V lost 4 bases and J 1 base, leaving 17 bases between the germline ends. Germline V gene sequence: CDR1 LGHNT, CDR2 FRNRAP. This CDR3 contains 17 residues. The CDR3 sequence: CASGSHGIAFSYNEQFF. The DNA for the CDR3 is TGTGCTAGTGGTTCCCACGGGATAGCTTTTTCCTACAATGAGCAGTTCTTC.

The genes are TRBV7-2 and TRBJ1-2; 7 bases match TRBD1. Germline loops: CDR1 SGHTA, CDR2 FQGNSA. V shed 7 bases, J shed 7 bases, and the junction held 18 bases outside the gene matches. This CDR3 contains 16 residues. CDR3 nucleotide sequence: TGTGCCAGCACTTTAGGGGTGACTCAGGGGGGTGGTGGCTACACCTTC. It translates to CASTLGVTQGGGGYTF.

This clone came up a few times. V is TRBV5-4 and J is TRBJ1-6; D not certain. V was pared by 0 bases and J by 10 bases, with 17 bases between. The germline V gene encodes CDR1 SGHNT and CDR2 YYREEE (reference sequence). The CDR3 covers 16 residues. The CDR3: CASSLAGKRPGSPLHF. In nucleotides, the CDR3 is TGTGCCAGCAGCTTGGCGGGGAAACGCCCCGGATCACCCCTCCACTTT.

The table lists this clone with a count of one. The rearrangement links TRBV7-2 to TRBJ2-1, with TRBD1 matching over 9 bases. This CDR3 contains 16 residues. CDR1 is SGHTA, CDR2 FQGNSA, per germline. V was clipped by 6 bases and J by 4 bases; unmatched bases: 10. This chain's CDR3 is CASSWTGTGRYNEQFF. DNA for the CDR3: TGTGCCAGCAGTTGGACCGGGACAGGGCGTTACAATGAGCAGTTCTTC.

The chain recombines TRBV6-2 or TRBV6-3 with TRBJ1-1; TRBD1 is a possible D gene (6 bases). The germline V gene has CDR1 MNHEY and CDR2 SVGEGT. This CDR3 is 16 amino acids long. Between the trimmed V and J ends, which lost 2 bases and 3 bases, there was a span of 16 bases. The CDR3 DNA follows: TGTGCCAGCAGTTACCAGGCTCAGTCAGGGGACACTGAAGCTTTCTTT. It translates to CASSYQAQSGDTEAFF.

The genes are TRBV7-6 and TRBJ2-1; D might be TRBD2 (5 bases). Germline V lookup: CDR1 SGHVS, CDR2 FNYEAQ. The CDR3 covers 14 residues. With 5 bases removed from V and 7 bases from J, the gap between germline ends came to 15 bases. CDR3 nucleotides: TGTGCCAGCAGCCCGTCATCTACTAGGAATGAGCAGTTCTTC. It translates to CASSPSSTRNEQFF.

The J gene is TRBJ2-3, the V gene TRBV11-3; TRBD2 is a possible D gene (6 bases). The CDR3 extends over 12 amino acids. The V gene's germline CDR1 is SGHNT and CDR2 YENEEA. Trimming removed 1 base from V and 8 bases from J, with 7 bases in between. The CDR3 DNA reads TGTGCCAGCAGCTTAGTAGCGGCTACGCAGTATTTT. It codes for CASSLVAATQYF.

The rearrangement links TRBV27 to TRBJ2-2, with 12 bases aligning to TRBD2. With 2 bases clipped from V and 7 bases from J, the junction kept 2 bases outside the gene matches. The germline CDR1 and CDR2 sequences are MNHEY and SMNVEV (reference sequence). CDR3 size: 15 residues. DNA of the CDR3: TGTGCCAGCAGTTTACTAGCGGGAGGGAACGGGGAGCTGTTTTTT. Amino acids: CASSLLAGGNGELFF.

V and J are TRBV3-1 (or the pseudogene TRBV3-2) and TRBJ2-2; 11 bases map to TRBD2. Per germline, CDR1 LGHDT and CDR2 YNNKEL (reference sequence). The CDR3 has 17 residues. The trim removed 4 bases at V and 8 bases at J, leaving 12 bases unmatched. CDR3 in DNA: TGTGCCAGCAGCCCCCAGAGTCGGCTAGCGGGAGGAGGGGAGCTGTTTTTT. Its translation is CASSPQSRLAGGGELFF.

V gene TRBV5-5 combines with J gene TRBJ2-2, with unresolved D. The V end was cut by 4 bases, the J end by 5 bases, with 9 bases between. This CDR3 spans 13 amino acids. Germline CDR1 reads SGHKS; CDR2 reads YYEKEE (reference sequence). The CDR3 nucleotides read TGTGCCAGCAGCCTTCGTTTTACCGGGGAGCTGTTTTTT. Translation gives CASSLRFTGELFF.

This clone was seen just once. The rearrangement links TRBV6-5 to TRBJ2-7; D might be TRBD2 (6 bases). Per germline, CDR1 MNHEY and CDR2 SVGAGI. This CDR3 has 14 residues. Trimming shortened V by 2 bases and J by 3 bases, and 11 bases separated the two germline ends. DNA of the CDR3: TGTGCCAGCAGTTACACTAGCTCCAGCTACGAGCAGTACTTC. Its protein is CASSYTSSSYEQYF.

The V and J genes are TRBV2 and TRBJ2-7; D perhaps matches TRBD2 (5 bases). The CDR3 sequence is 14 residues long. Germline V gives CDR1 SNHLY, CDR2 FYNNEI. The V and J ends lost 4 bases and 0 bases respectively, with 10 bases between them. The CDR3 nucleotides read TGTGCCAGCAGTGTGGAGGCTGGCTCCTACGAGCAGTACTTC. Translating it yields CASSVEAGSYEQYF. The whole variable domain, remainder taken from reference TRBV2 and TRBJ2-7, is EPEVTQTPSHQVTQMGQEVILRCVPISNHLYFYWYRQILGQKVEFLVSFYNNEISEKSEIFDDQFSVERPDGSNFTLKIRSTKLEDSAMYFCASSVEAGSYEQYFGPGTRLTVT.

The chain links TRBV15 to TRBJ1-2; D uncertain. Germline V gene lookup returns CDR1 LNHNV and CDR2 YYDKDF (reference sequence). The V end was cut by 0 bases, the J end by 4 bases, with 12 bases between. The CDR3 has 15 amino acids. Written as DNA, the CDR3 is TGTGCCACCAGCAGAGATCAAAATGAGATCTATGGCTACACCTTC. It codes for CATSRDQNEIYGYTF.

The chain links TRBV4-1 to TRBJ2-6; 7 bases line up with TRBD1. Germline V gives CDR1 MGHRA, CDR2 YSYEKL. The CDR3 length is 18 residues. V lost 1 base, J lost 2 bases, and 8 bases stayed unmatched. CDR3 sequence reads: CASSQGTGVFTGANVLTF. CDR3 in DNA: TGCGCCAGCAGCCAAGGTACAGGGGTATTCACTGGGGCCAACGTCCTGACTTTC.

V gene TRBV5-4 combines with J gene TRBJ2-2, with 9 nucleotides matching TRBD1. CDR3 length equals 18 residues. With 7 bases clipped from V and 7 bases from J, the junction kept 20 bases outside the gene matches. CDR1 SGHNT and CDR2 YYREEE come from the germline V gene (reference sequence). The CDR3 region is CASGNTAGTGIGGGELFF. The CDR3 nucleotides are TGTGCCAGCGGGAACACAGCCGGGACAGGGATTGGCGGCGGGGAGCTGTTTTTT.

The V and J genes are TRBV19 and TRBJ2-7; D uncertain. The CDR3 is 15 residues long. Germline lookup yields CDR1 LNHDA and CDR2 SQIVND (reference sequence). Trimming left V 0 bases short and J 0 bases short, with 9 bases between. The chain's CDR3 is CASSIDLGPSYEQYF. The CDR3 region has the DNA TGTGCCAGTAGTATAGATCTTGGGCCCTCCTACGAGCAGTACTTC.

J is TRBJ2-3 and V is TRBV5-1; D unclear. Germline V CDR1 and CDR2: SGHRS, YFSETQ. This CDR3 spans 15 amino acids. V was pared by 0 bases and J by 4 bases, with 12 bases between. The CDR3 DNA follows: TGCGCCAGCAGCTTGGCCCTGGCCGTTGCAGATACGCAGTATTTT. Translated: CASSLALAVADTQYF.

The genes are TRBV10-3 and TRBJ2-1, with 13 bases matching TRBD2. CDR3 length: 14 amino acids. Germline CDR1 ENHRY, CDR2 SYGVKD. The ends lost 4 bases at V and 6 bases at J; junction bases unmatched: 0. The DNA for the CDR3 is TGTGCCATCAGTGGGACTAGCGGGAGCAATGAGCAGTTCTTC. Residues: CAISGTSGSNEQFF.